This T cell receptor beta chain was obtained from a study of blood T cell repertoires in COVID-19. Study-level information: The samples span acute and convalescent COVID-19 from the United States, Italy and Spain.

This table comes from immunoSEQ multiplex PCR, and its TCRdb copy is limited to in-frame clones, with some not included. The sample carries about 240,000 clones, roughly 80% recorded once. Germline V CDR1 and CDR2: LGHDT, YNNKEL (reference sequence). J was trimmed by 2 bases and V by 1 base; bases with no gene match: 8. The CDR3 is made up of 17 amino acids. This TCR came from a woman of 80 years or more with acute or convalescent COVID-19. The V and J genes are TRBV3-1 (or the pseudogene TRBV3-2) and TRBJ2-3, with 8 bases identical to TRBD2. Sequencing was carried out using peripheral blood. Written as DNA, the CDR3 is TGTGCCAGCAGCCAAGCCTCGGTCGGGGGGGCCACAGATACGCAGTATTTT. The encoded protein is CASSQASVGGATDTQYF.